The T cell receptor (beta chain) described here comes from a study of blood T cell repertoires in COVID-19. Overall study: PBMCs, B-cell-depleted T cells, or T cells provided the cDNA or gDNA that made up the material.

With 6 bases removed from V and 9 bases from J, the gap between germline ends came to 14 bases. The germline V gene has CDR1 DFQATT and CDR2 SNEGSKA (reference sequence). This CDR3 is built from 11 residues. Per the authors' pipeline: Reference gene primers were amplified, and this amplification served to estimate nucleated cell counts. This table comes from immunoSEQ multiplex PCR, and its TCRdb copy is limited to in-frame clones, with some not included. The DNA gave D and trimming, while V, J and clone size come from that table. Among 350,000 to 450,000 clones listed, roughly nine tenths were seen once.

The source is a man in his forties or fifties with acute or convalescent COVID-19. The sample consisted of peripheral blood. This chain connects TRBV20-1 to TRBJ1-1; tentative D call: TRBD1 (5 bases). The CDR3 nucleotides read TGCAGTGCCGGGACTTGGAAGAAAGCTTTCTTT. It translates to CSAGTWKKAFF.